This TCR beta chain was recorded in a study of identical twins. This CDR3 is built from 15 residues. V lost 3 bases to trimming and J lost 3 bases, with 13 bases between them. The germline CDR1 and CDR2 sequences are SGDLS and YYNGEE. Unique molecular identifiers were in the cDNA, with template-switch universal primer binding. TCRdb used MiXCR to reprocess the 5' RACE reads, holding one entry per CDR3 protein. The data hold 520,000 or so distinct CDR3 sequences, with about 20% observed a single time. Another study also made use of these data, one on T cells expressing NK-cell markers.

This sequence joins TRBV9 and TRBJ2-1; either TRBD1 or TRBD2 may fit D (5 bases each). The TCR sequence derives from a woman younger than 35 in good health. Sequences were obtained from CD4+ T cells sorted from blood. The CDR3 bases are TGTGCCAGCAGCGCCTTGGGACGGATCTACAATGAGCAGTTCTTC. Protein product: CASSALGRIYNEQFF.